This T cell receptor beta chain was captured by sequencing in a study of T cells in Graves' hyperthyroidism and ophthalmopathy. Study conclusions and caveats: Ophthalmopathy was model-predicted a median roughly six months pre-onset. Most thyroid clonotypes expanded above 0.001 appeared in blood too.

Aged 18 to 65, the patients had hyperthyroidism that was newly diagnosed and had lasted under 2 months. Trimming took off 6 bases at V and 0 bases at J, with 20 bases between the two ends. This CDR3 has 17 amino acids. Germline V gene sequence: CDR1 SNHLY, CDR2 FYNNEI. TCR beta CDR3 regions were amplified from RNA. The HTBI set primed first-round TCR CDR3 RT-PCR. MiXCR was run by TCRdb on the multiplex PCR reads, yielding one entry per CDR3 protein. The data hold fewer than 750,000 distinct CDR3 sequences, with roughly 50% observed a single time. A word on this clonotype: Its antigen is unidentified.

This TCR was sampled from a woman aged 18-29 years with Graves' hyperthyroidism. Sequenced sample: peripheral blood or thyroid tissue (not recorded which). This rearrangement joins TRBV2 to TRBJ1-1, with D possibly TRBD1 on 5 matching bases. CDR3 protein: CASSRVAGYLMNTEAFF. CDR3 nucleotides: TGTGCCAGCAGCCGAGTCGCAGGGTACCTTATGAACACTGAAGCTTTCTTT.